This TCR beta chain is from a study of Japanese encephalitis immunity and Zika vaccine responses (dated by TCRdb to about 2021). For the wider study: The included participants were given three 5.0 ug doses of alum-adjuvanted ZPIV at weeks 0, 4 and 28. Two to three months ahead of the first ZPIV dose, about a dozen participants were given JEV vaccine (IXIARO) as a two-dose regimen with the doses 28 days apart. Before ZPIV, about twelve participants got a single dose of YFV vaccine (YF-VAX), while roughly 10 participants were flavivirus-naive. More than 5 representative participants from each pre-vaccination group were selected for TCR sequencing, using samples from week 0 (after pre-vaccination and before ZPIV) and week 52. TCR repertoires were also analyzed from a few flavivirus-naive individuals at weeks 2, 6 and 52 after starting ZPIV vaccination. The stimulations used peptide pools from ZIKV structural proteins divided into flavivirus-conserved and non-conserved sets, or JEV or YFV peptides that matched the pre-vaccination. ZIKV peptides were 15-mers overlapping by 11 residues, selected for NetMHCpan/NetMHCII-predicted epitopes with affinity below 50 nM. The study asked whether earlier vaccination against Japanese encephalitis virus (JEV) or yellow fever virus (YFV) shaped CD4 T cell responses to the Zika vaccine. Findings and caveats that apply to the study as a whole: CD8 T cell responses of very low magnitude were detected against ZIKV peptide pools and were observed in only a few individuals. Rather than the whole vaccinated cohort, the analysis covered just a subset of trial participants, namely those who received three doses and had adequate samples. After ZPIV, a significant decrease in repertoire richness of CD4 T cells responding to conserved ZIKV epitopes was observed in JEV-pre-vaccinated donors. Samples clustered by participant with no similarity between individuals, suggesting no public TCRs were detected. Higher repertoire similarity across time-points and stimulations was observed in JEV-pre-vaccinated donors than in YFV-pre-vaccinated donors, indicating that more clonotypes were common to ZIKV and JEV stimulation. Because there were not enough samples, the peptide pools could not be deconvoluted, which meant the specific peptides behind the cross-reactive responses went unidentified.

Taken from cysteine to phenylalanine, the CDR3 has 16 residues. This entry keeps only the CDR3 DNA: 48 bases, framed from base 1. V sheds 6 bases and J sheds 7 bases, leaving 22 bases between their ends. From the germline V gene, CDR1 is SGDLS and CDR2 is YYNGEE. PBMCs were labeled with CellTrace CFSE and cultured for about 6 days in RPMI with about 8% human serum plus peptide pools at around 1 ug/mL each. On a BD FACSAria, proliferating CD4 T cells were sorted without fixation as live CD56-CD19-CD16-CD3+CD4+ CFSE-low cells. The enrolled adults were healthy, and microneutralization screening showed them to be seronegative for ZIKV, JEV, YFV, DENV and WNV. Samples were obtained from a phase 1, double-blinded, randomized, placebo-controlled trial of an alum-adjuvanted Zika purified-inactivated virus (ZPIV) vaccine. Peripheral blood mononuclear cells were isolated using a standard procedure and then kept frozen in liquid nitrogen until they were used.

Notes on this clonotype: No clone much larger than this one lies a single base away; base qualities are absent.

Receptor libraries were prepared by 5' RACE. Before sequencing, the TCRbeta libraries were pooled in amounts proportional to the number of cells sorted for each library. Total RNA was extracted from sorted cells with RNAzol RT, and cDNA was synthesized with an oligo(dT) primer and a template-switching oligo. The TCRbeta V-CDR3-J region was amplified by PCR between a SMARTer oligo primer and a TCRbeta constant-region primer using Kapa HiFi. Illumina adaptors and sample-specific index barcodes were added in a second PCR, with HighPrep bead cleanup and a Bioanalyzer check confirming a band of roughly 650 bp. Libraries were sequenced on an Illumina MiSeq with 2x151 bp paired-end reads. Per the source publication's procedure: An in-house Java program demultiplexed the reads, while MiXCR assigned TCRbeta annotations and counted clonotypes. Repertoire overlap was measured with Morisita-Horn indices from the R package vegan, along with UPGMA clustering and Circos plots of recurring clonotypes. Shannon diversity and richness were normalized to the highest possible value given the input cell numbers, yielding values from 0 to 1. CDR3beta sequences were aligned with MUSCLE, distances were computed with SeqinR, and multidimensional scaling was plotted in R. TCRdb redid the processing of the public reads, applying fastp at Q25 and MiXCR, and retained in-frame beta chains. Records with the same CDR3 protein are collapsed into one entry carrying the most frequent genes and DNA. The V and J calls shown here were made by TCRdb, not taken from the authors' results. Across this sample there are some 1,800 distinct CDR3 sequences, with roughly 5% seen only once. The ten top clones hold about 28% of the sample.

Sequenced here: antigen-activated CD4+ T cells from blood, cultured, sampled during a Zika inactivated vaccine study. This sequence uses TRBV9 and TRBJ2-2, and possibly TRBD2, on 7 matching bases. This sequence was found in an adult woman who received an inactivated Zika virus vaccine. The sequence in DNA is TGTGCCAGCACCGAAAGAGGGGGGGGCCTTGGCGGGGAGCTGTTTTTT. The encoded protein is CASTERGGGLGGELFF.